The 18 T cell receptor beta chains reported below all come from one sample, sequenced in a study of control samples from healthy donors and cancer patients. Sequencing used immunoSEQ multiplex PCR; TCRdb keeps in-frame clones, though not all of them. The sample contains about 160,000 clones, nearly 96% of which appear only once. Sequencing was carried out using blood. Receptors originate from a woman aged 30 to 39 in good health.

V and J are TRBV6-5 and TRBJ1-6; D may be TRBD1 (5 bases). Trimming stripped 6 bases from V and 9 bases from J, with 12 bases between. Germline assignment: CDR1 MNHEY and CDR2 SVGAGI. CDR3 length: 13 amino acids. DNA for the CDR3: TGTGCCAGCAGACAGGACCCTACTTCACCCCTCCACTTT. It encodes CASRQDPTSPLHF.

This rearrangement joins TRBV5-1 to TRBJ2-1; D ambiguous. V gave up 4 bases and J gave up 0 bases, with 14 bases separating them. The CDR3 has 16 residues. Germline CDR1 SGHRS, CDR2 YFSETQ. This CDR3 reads CASSPLDPLSYNEQFF. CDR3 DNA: TGCGCCAGCAGCCCGTTAGATCCACTCTCCTACAATGAGCAGTTCTTC.

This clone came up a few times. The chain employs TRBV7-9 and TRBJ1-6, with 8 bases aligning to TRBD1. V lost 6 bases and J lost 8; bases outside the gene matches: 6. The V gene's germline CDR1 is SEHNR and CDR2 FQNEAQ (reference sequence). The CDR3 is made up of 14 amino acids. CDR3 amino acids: CASRGQGLYSPLHF. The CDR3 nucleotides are TGTGCCAGCAGAGGACAGGGTCTCTATTCACCCCTCCACTTT.

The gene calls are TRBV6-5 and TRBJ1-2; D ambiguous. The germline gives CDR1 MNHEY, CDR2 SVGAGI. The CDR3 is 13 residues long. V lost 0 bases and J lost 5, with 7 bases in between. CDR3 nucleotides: TGTGCCAGCAGTTACTCCTTTTCATATGGCTACACCTTC. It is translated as CASSYSFSYGYTF.

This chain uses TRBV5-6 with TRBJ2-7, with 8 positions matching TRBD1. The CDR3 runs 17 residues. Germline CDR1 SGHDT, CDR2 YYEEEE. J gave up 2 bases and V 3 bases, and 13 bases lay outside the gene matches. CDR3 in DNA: TGTGCCAGCAGCTCCTTCCACCGGGACAGGAAAGCCTACGAGCAGTACTTC. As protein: CASSSFHRDRKAYEQYF.

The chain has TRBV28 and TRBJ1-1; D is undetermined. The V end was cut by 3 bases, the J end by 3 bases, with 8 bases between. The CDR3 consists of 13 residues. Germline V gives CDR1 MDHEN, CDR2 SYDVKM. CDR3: CASSFGHYTEAFF. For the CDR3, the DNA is TGTGCCAGCAGTTTTGGGCACTACACTGAAGCTTTCTTT. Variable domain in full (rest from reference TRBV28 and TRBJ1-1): DVKVTQSSRYLVKRTGEKVFLECVQDMDHENMFWYRQDPGLGLRLIYFSYDVKMKEKGDIPEGYSVSREKKERFSLILESASTNQTSMYLCASSFGHYTEAFFGQGTRLTVV.

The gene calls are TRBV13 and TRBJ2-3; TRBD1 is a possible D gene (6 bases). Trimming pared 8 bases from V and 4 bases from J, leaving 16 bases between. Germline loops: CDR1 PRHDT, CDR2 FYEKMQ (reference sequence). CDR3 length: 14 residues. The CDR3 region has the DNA TGTGCCAGCTCACGAGGGGGTGGGCCAGATACGCAGTATTTT. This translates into CASSRGGGPDTQYF.

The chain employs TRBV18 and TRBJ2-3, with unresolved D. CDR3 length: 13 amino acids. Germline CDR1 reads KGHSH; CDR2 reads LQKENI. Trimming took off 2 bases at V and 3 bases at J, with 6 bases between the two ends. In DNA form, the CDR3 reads TGTGCCAGCTCACCAGGGCAGACAGATACGCAGTATTTT. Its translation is CASSPGQTDTQYF. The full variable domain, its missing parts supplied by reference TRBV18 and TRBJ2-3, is NAGVMQNPRHLVRRRGQEARLRCSPMKGHSHVYWYRQLPEEGLKFMVYLQKENIIDESGMPKERFSAEFPKEGPSILRIQQVVRGDSAAYFCASSPGQTDTQYFGPGTRLTVL.

CDR3 DNA sequence: TGTGCCAGCAGGGGGGACATGAGCACAGATACGCAGTATTTT. Its protein is CASRGDMSTDTQYF. This chain joins TRBV9 and TRBJ2-3; TRBD1 is a possible D gene (6 bases). Deletions cut 5 bases from V and 0 bases from J, with 10 bases between. Germline CDR1 reads SGDLS; CDR2 reads YYNGEE. The length of the CDR3 is 14 residues.

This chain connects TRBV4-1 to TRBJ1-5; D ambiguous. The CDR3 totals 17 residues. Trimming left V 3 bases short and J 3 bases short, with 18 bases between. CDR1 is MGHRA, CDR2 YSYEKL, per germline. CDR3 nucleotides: TGCGCCAGCAGCCAGTCTAGAACGGGCACCTTCAATCAGCCCCAGCATTTT. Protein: CASSQSRTGTFNQPQHF.

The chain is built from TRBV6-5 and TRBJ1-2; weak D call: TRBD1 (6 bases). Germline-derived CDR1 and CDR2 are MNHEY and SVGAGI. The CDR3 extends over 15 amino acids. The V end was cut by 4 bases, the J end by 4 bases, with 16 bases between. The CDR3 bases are TGTGCCAGCAGTTCGGGTGGAGGGGGAGGCTATGGCTACACCTTC. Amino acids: CASSSGGGGGYGYTF.

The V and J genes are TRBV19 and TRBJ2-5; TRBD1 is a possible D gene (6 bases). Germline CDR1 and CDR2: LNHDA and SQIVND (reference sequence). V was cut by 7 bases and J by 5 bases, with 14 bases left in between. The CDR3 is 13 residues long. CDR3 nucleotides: TGTGCCAGTAAGGTAGGGGGATCGGAGACCCAGTACTTC. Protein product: CASKVGGSETQYF.

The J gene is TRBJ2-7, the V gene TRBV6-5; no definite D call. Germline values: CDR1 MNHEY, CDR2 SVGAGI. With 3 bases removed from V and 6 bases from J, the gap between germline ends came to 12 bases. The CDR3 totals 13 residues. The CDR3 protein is CASSYSAPSEQYF. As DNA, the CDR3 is TGTGCCAGCAGTTATTCGGCACCCTCCGAGCAGTACTTC.

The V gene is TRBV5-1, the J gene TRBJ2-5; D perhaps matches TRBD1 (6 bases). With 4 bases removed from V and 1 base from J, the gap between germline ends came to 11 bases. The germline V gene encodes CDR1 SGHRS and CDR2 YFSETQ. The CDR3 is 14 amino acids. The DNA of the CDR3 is TGCGCCAGCAGCACGAGGACAGTCCAAGAGACCCAGTACTTC. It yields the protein CASSTRTVQETQYF.

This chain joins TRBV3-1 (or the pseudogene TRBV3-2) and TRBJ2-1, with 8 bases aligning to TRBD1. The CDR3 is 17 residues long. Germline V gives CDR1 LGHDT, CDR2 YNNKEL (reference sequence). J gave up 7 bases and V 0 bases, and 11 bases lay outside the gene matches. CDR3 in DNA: TGTGCCAGCAGCCAAGACCCGCTGAACAGGGGGTGGAATGAGCAGTTCTTC. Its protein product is CASSQDPLNRGWNEQFF.

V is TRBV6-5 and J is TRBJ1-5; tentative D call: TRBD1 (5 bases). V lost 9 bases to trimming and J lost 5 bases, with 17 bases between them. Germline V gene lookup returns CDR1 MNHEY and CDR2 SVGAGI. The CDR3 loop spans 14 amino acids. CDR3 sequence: CARPEGSDDQPQHF. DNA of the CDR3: TGTGCCAGACCCGAGGGGTCCGACGATCAGCCCCAGCATTTT.

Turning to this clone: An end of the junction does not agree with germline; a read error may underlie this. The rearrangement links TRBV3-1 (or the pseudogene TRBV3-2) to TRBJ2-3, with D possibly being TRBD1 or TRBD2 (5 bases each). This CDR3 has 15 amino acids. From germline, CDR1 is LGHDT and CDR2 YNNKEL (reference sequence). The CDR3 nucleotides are TGTGCCAGCGGCCACGGTGGGGGAGCCCCAGATACGCAGTATTTT. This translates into CASGHGGGAPDTQYF.

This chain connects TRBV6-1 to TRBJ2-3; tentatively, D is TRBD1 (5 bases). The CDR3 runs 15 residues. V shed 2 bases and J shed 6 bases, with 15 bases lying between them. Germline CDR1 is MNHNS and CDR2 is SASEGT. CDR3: CASSETAQGPDTQYF. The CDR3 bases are TGTGCCAGCAGTGAAACGGCGCAGGGCCCCGATACGCAGTATTTT.